This entry describes one T cell receptor beta chain. Antigen unknown. This table comes from immunoSEQ multiplex PCR, and its TCRdb copy is limited to in-frame clones, with some not included. The table includes some 1 million clones, more than 65% detected once. This record belongs to a study of shared clonotypes between healthy human individuals. Study background: The study used three CD4 naive, three CD4 memory, two CD8 naive and one CD8 memory plate per donor.

General observations from the study: Non-shared clonotypes had lower generation probabilities than clonotypes shared by all four sorted-subset donors.

V was clipped by 7 bases and J by 6 bases; unmatched bases: 7. CDR3 length equals 13 residues. Germline CDR1 and CDR2: SNHLY and FYNNEI. The specimen sequenced was memory CD4+ T cells sorted from blood. Subset described: CD45RA-negative fraction. The chain uses TRBV2 and TRBJ1-1; 8 bases match TRBD1. This sequence originates from a man younger than 35 in good health. In DNA, the CDR3 is TGTGCCAGCAAGGACAGGGAGGTCTCTGAAGCTTTCTTT. It yields the protein CASKDREVSEAFF.